This T cell receptor (beta chain) was found in a study of tissue T cells after allogeneic stem cell transplantation. Sequencing was performed with immunoSEQ multiplex PCR; in TCRdb, only in-frame clones are kept and a portion is missing. The repertoire has about 5,900 clones, under 60% of them found once; the top ten carry 30% to 45%. The time point was: mouse harvest day 14 after allogeneic transplant. Mouse grafts combined 10^7 T-cell-depleted bone marrow cells with 10^6 splenic CD5+ T cells. The CDR3 length is 14 residues. The trim removed 0 bases at V and 3 bases at J, leaving 2 bases unmatched. CDR1 is SGHLS, CDR2 HYDKME, per germline. Concerning this clone: Genes here carry mouse names. The read stops 1 residue short of the end of the CDR3; the missing end is completed from the germline J gene.

What was sequenced was gut tissue. This sequence was found in a female BALB/c mouse given C57BL/6 T cells with graft-versus-host disease after an allogeneic hematopoietic cell transplant. The chain joins TRBV12-2 to TRBJ2-5; TRBD1 matches 7 bases. The CDR3 bases that were read are TGTGCCAGCTCTCTCCGGGACAGTCAAGACACCCAGTAC. Translated, it gives CASSLRDSQDTQY. The whole CDR3 reads CASSLRDSQDTQYF.